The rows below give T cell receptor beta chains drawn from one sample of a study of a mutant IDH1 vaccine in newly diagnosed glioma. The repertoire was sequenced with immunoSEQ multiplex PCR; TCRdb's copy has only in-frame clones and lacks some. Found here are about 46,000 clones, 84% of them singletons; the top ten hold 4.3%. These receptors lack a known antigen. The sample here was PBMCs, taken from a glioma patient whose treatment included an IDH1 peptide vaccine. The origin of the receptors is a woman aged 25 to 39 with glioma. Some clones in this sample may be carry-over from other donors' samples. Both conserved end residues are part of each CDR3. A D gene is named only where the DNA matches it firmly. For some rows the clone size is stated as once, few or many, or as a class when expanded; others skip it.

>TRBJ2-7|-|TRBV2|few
TGTGCCAGCAGCTACAACGGCGAAGGGGAGCAGTACTTC
CASSYNGEGEQYF
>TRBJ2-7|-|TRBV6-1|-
TGTGCCAGCAGTGGCTCCTACGAGCAGTACTTC
CASSGSYEQYF
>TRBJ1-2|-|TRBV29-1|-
TGCAGCGTCCTAGGGGCTTCGGGCTATGGCTACACCTTC
CSVLGASGYGYTF
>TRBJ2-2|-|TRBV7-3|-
TGTGCCAGCAGCTTAGTGGGGAAGGCCGGGGAGCTGTTTTTT
CASSLVGKAGELFF
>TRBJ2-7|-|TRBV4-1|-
TGCGCCACCTCCCTCTCCCGGGACCTCGACGAGCAGTACTTC
CATSLSRDLDEQYF
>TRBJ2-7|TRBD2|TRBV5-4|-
TGTGCCAGCAGCCATCTCTCCCGCGGGAGGAGATACGAGCAGTACTTC
CASSHLSRGRRYEQYF
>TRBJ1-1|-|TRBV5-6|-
TGTGCCAGCAGCTTCGATTTCGACAAAGCTTTCTTT
CASSFDFDKAFF
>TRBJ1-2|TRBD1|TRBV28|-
TGTGCCAGCAGCCCCTTAGGGGACAGGGATAACTATGGCTACACCTTC
CASSPLGDRDNYGYTF
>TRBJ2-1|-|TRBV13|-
TGTGCCAGCAGCTTAGGCCCGCGGACGGCTTGGAATGAGCAGTTCTTC
CASSLGPRTAWNEQFF
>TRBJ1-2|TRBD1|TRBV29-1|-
TGCAGCGTTGAACGGGGTGGGGGACAGGGAGCGTCTAACTATGGCTACACCTTC
CSVERGGGQGASNYGYTF
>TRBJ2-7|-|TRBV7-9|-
TGTGCCAGCAACCGTTTGACAGACTACGAGCAGTACTTC
CASNRLTDYEQYF
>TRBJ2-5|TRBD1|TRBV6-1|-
TGTGCCAGCAGTGAACAAATCCCGGACAGGGAGACCCAGTACTTC
CASSEQIPDRETQYF
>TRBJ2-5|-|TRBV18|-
TGTGCCAGCTCACAGAACTCAGAAGAGACCCAGTACTTC
CASSQNSEETQYF
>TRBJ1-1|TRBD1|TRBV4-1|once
TGCGCCAGCAGTCTGTGGACAGGGAACACTGAAGCTTTCTTT
CASSLWTGNTEAFF
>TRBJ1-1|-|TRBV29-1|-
TGCAGCGTTGTGGGGGCGGGGATGAACACTGAAGCTTTCTTT
CSVVGAGMNTEAFF
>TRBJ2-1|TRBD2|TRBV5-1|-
TGCGCCAGCAGCTGGAGGGAGGGTGAGCAGTTCTTC
CASSWREGEQFF
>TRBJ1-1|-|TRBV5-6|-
TGTGCCAGCAGCTTAAGGGGTGTCACTGAAGCTTTCTTT
CASSLRGVTEAFF
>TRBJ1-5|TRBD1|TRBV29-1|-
TGCAGCGCGGGACAGGGCAATCAGCCCCAGCATTTT
CSAGQGNQPQHF
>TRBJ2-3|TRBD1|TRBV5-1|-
TGCGCCAGCAGCTCCCAGGGGGCTGGTACAGATACGCAGTATTTT
CASSSQGAGTDTQYF
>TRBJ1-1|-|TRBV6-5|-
TGTGCCAGCACTGTACTAGGGGGGAGTAACACTGAAGCTTTCTTT
CASTVLGGSNTEAFF
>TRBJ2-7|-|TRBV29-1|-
TGCAGCGTCTCCGGGACCCCAGGGGACGAGCAGTACTTC
CSVSGTPGDEQYF
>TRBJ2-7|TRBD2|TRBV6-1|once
TGTGCCAGCAGTCAAGGACTAGCGGGGTACTCCTACGAGCAGTACTTC
CASSQGLAGYSYEQYF
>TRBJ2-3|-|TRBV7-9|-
TGTGCCAGCAGCTTGGTTCGTCTGAGCACAGATACGCAGTATTTT
CASSLVRLSTDTQYF
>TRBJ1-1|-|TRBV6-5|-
TGTGCCAGCAGTTACCGACCAATGAACACTGAAGCTTTCTTT
CASSYRPMNTEAFF
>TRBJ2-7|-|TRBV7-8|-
TGTGCCAGCAGCTTAGCTTGGCGCCTCAGGAGCTCCTACGAGCAGTACTTC
CASSLAWRLRSSYEQYF
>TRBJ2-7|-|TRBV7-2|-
TGTGCCAGCAGCCCCGGGGGAGAGCAGTACTTC
CASSPGGEQYF
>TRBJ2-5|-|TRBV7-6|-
TGTGCCAGCAGCTTGAGGAGGGAAGGAGAGACCCAGTACTTC
CASSLRREGETQYF
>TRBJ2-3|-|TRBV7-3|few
TGTGCCAGCAGCTTCAAGGTGGGCCCGCGGGATACGCAGTATTTT
CASSFKVGPRDTQYF
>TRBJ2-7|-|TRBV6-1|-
TGTGCCACCTCGTTCGGGGGGCAGTACGAGCAGTACTTC
CATSFGGQYEQYF
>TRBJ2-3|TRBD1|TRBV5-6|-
TGTGCCAGCAGCGTGGGGACAGCGAGCACAGATACGCAGTATTTT
CASSVGTASTDTQYF
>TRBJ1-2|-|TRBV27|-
TGTGCCAGCAGTTTTAGTGCAGGGCTTTATGGCTACACCTTC
CASSFSAGLYGYTF
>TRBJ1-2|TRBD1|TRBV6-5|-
TGTGCCAGCAGTTACCGGGACAGCTTCTATGGCTACACCTTC
CASSYRDSFYGYTF
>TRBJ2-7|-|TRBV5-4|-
TGTGCCAGCAGCTTGCCGCCGGGTCGTGGCTCCTACGAGCAGTACTTC
CASSLPPGRGSYEQYF
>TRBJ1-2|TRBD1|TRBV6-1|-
TGTGCCAGCAGTGTAGACAGGGGGCGTGATGGCTACACCTTC
CASSVDRGRDGYTF
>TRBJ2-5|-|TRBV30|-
TGTGCCTGGAGTAAAGGGAGGGGGAAGACCCAGTACTTC
CAWSKGRGKTQYF
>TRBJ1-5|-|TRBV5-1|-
TGCGCCAGCAGCTTTACTGGGGAGAACAATCAGCCCCAGCATTTT
CASSFTGENNQPQHF
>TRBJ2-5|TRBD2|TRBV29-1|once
TGCAGCGTCGTACTAGCGGGAGAGGAGGAGACCCAGTACTTC
CSVVLAGEEETQYF
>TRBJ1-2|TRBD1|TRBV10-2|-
TGCGCCAGCAGTGGGACAGGGAGTCTTTTAGCTAACTATGGCTACACCTTC
CASSGTGSLLANYGYTF
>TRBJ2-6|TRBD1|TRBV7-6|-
TGTGCCAGCAGCTTAGGGACAGGGCAACTCTCTGGGGCCAACGTCCTGACTTTC
CASSLGTGQLSGANVLTF
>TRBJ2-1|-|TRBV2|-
TGTGCCAGCAGAGCGGCCCGACGGATGCAGTTCTTC
CASRAARRMQFF
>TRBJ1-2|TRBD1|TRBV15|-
TGTGCCACCAGCGGTAGGGACAGGGGGAACTATGGCTACACCTTC
CATSGRDRGNYGYTF
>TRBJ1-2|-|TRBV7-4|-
TGTGCCAGCAGCCCCGTTGGGGGGCGGGACTATGGCTACACCTTC
CASSPVGGRDYGYTF
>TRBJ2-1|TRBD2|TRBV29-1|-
TGCAGCGTTGAAAGTAGCGGGAGAAATGAGCAGTTCTTC
CSVESSGRNEQFF
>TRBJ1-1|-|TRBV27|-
TGTGCCAGCAGTCCTTTCGGGACAACGAACACTGAAGCTTTCTTT
CASSPFGTTNTEAFF
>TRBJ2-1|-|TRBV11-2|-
TGTGCCAGCAGCTCCCCTGCCGGGAGCGTTTATGAGCAGTTCTTC
CASSSPAGSVYEQFF
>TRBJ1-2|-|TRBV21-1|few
TGTGCCAGCAGTTCAGAGTCACACTATGGCTACACCTTC
CASSSESHYGYTF
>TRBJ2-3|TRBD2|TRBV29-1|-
TGCAGCGTTCAAGGGACTAGCGGGAGGGCCACAGATACGCAGTATTTT
CSVQGTSGRATDTQYF
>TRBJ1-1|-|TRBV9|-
TGTGCCAGCAGCGGCGACAGGAACACTGAAGCTTTCTTT
CASSGDRNTEAFF